These 18 T cell receptor beta chains share one sample of origin, sequenced in a study of T cells in narcolepsy. Data came from immunoSEQ multiplex PCR; TCRdb stores just in-frame clones and leaves some out. The table records roughly 12,000 clones, around 94% of them present only once. Sequenced input: CD45RA- memory CD4+ T cells from PBMCs. Every receptor here comes from a human donor with narcolepsy.

This chain links TRBV5-1 with TRBJ1-4; D remains ambiguous. V lost 0 bases and J lost 13, with 10 bases in between. This CDR3 is built from 12 residues. Germline V gives CDR1 SGHRS, CDR2 YFSETQ. The CDR3 reads CASSLDTGGLFF. The CDR3 nucleotides read TGCGCCAGCAGCTTGGACACCGGAGGACTGTTTTTT. The variable domain in full, completed from reference TRBV5-1 and TRBJ1-4, reads KAGVTQTPRYLIKTRGQQVTLSCSPISGHRSVSWYQQTPGQGLQFLFEYFSETQRNKGNFPGRFSGRQFSNSRSEMNVSTLELGDSALYLCASSLDTGGLFFGSGTQLSVL.

This clone appeared once. The chain combines TRBV7-9 with TRBJ2-1; D unresolved. Trimming shortened V by 3 bases and J by 6 bases, and 12 bases separated the two germline ends. The CDR3 is 14 amino acids. Germline lookup yields CDR1 SEHNR and CDR2 FQNEAQ (reference sequence). CDR3 loop: CASSFSLPGNEQFF. The CDR3 nucleotides are TGTGCCAGCAGCTTTAGCCTGCCGGGCAATGAGCAGTTCTTC. The entire variable domain, with the rest obtained from reference TRBV7-9 and TRBJ2-1, is as follows: DTGVSQNPRHKITKRGQNVTFRCDPISEHNRLYWYRQTLGQGPEFLTYFQNEAQLEKSRLLSDRFSAERPKGSFSTLEIQRTEQGDSAMYLCASSFSLPGNEQFFGPGTRLTVL.

The chain combines TRBV6-9 with TRBJ1-2; unclear D gene. V was pared by 8 bases and J by 3 bases, with 19 bases between. The CDR3 is 15 amino acids. Germline V CDR1 and CDR2: MNHGY, SVAAGI. This chain's CDR3 is CASRAPKNPDYGYTF. Here the CDR3 DNA reads TGTGCCAGCCGGGCCCCTAAAAATCCGGACTATGGCTACACCTTC.

V gene TRBV11-2 combines with J gene TRBJ2-5; the match to TRBD2 covers 10 bases. The V gene's germline CDR1 is SGHAT and CDR2 FQNNGV. The CDR3 covers 16 residues. Germline trimming cut 4 bases from V and 1 base from J; bases unmatched to any gene: 6. In DNA, the CDR3 is TGTGCCAGCAGCTCGGAACTAGCGGGGATCCAAGAGACCCAGTACTTC. It is translated as CASSSELAGIQETQYF.

The chain recombines TRBV19 with TRBJ1-6; perhaps TRBD1 as D (5 bases). Germline CDR1 LNHDA, CDR2 SQIVND (reference sequence). The CDR3 totals 12 residues. The V and J ends lost 2 bases and 9 bases respectively, with 5 bases between them. The CDR3 nucleotides read TGTGCCAGTAGTATAAGGGGTTCACCCCTCCACTTT. Its translation: CASSIRGSPLHF.

The V and J genes are TRBV4-2 and TRBJ2-1, with D possibly being TRBD2 (6 bases). Germline-derived CDR1 and CDR2 are LGHNA and YNFKEQ. Deletions cut 0 bases from V and 12 bases from J, with 9 bases between. This CDR3 is 12 amino acids long. This chain's CDR3 is CASSQDWEVQFF. The CDR3, as DNA: TGTGCCAGCAGCCAAGATTGGGAGGTGCAGTTCTTC.

V is TRBV18 and J is TRBJ1-6, with D tentatively TRBD1 (5 bases). CDR3 length: 13 residues. Trimming removed 3 bases at V and 16 bases at J, with 16 bases between. In germline, CDR1 is KGHSH, CDR2 LQKENI. The CDR3 region has the DNA TGTGCCAGCTCACCCGACTTAGAGGGGTTTCTCCACTTT. Translated: CASSPDLEGFLHF.

The chain carries TRBV30 and TRBJ2-2, with 7 bases fitting TRBD2. The V and J ends lost 0 bases and 5 bases, in that order; junction bases with no gene match: 3. CDR1 is GTSNPN and CDR2 is SVGIG in the germline V gene (reference sequence). CDR3 length: 14 amino acids. CDR3 in DNA: TGTGCCTGGAGTGTGGGAGGGGATACCGGGGAGCTGTTTTTT. It is translated as CAWSVGGDTGELFF.

This clone was observed a single time. The chain has TRBV7-9 and TRBJ1-2; D gene ambiguous. The CDR3 covers 13 residues. Germline V gene lookup returns CDR1 SEHNR and CDR2 FQNEAQ (reference sequence). Trimming left V 3 bases short and J 3 bases short, with 8 bases between. The CDR3 nucleotides read TGTGCCAGCAGCTTTCGGTCCTACTATGGCTACACCTTC. It is translated as CASSFRSYYGYTF.

This clone was detected only once. V usage is TRBV18 and J usage is TRBJ1-5; a possible D gene is TRBD1 (5 bases). V gave up 3 bases and J gave up 4 bases, with 13 bases separating them. The CDR3 sequence is 15 residues long. CDR1 and CDR2 from the germline V gene are KGHSH and LQKENI. The CDR3 DNA reads as TGTGCCAGCTCACCCGGGACGGCGGGTAATCAGCCCCAGCATTTT. Its protein product is CASSPGTAGNQPQHF.

The chain employs TRBV30 and TRBJ2-7, with D perhaps assigned TRBD1 or TRBD2 (6 bases each). Germline loops: CDR1 GTSNPN, CDR2 SVGIG (reference sequence). This CDR3 has 13 amino acids. V gave up 8 bases and J gave up 2 bases, with 16 bases separating them. CDR3 nucleotides: TGTGCCCGCGGGGACAAGACCCCCTACGAGCAGTACTTC. This sequence encodes CARGDKTPYEQYF.

The rearrangement joins TRBV7-3 to TRBJ1-2, with 8 bases identical to TRBD1. The CDR3 sequence is 16 residues long. The junction had 15 bases not matched to a gene; V was cut back by 5 bases and J by 7 bases. Per the germline V gene, CDR1 is SGHTA and CDR2 is FQGTGA. The CDR3 region has the DNA TGTGCCAGCAGCCCCAGGGGCCAGGGGGCCGGGGGTGGCTACACCTTC. It is translated as CASSPRGQGAGGGYTF.

The CDR3 loop is CASSERGPGVSEQFF. In DNA, the CDR3 is TGTGCCAGCAGTGAGAGGGGGCCTGGGGTAAGTGAGCAGTTCTTC. The chain is built from TRBV2 and TRBJ2-1; the match to TRBD1 covers 7 bases. CDR3 length: 15 residues. V lost 3 bases to trimming and J lost 9 bases; unmatched junction nucleotides: 11. Per germline, CDR1 SNHLY and CDR2 FYNNEI.

The chain links TRBV5-1 to TRBJ2-7; 9 bases fit TRBD1. The J segment lost 5 bases and the V segment lost 7 bases, leaving 10 bases of the junction unmatched. The CDR3 has 14 amino acids. Germline V lookup: CDR1 SGHRS, CDR2 YFSETQ. CDR3 in amino acids: CASALGTGSNEQYF. The DNA for the CDR3 is TGCGCCAGCGCCCTTGGGACAGGGTCTAACGAGCAGTACTTC.

The chain is built from TRBV7-8 and TRBJ2-2; TRBD2 is a possible D gene (5 bases). CDR1 is SGHVS and CDR2 is FQNEAQ in the germline V gene. Between the trimmed V and J ends, which lost 5 bases and 2 bases, there was a span of 12 bases. The CDR3 sequence is 15 residues long. In DNA form, the CDR3 reads TGTGCCAGCAGCCGAACTGGGAGTAACACCGGGGAGCTGTTTTTT. Translating gives CASSRTGSNTGELFF.

The chain is built from TRBV19 and TRBJ2-1; 12 nucleotides line up with TRBD2. The V segment lost 3 bases and the J segment 7 bases; nucleotides outside the gene matches: 13. The CDR3 runs 18 residues. Germline V gene data show CDR1 as LNHDA and CDR2 as SQIVND (reference sequence). CDR3: CASSISAPATSGGNEQFF. The CDR3 DNA is TGTGCCAGTAGTATCTCCGCCCCCGCGACTAGCGGGGGTAATGAGCAGTTCTTC.

The V call is TRBV5-4, the J call TRBJ2-2; tentative D call: TRBD1 (6 bases). V was cut by 3 bases and J by 0 bases, with 12 bases left in between. Germline values: CDR1 SGHNT, CDR2 YYREEE (reference sequence). The CDR3 covers 16 residues. This CDR3 reads CASSWKDSANTGELFF. CDR3 sequence (DNA): TGTGCCAGCAGCTGGAAGGACAGTGCGAACACCGGGGAGCTGTTTTTT.

The chain couples TRBV5-1 to TRBJ2-5; no reliable D call. CDR1 SGHRS and CDR2 YFSETQ come from the germline V gene. Deletions cut 3 bases from V and 4 bases from J, with 10 bases between. The CDR3 sequence is 13 residues long. DNA of the CDR3: TGCGCCAGCAGCTCCTTTCTGGGAGAGACCCAGTACTTC. Protein product: CASSSFLGETQYF.